These T cell receptor beta chains were read from a single sample in a study of T cells in Graves' hyperthyroidism and ophthalmopathy. TCRdb used MiXCR to reprocess the multiplex PCR reads, holding one entry per CDR3 protein. The sample lists 550,000 to 800,000 distinct CDR3 sequences, around a sixth occurring once. Sequences were obtained from blood. These receptors were obtained from a middle-aged man with Graves' hyperthyroidism. Each CDR3 is given with its conserved first and last residue. Only part of the rows carry a size: once, few, many, or a class if the clone is expanded.

v_gene: TRBV9; abundance: -; CDR3aa: CASSAATSTDTQYF
v_gene: TRBV6-2/TRBV6-3; abundance: -; CDR3aa: CASRDRQGEETQYF
v_gene: TRBV13; abundance: few; CDR3aa: CASSLPWGATNTEAFF
v_gene: TRBV11-2; abundance: many; CDR3aa: CASSLYPGGVGSTDTQYF
v_gene: TRBV6-5; abundance: -; CDR3aa: CASSYLDLVTEAFF
v_gene: TRBV29-1; abundance: few; CDR3aa: CSVVFGSPSYEQYF
v_gene: TRBV28; abundance: many; CDR3aa: CASTLAGGWNEQFF
v_gene: TRBV7-9; abundance: many; CDR3aa: CASSSTGSYNSPLHF
v_gene: TRBV3-1; abundance: -; CDR3aa: CASSQAGTGGEQYF
v_gene: TRBV6-2/TRBV6-3; abundance: -; CDR3aa: CASTPRGYQETQYF
v_gene: TRBV28; abundance: many; CDR3aa: CASSSPVPLEQFF
v_gene: TRBV15; abundance: few; CDR3aa: CATSPEPGNYGYTF